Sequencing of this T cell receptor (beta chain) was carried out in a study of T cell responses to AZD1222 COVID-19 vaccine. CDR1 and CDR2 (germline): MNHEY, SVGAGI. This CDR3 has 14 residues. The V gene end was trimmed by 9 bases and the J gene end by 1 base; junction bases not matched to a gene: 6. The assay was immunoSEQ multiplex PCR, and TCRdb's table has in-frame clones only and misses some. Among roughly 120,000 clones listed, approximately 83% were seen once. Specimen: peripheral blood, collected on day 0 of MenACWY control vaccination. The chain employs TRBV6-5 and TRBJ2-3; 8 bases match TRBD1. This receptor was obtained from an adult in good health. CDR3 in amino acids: CASLGRGRTDTQYF. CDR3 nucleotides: TGTGCCAGTCTGGGCAGGGGGCGCACAGATACGCAGTATTTT.